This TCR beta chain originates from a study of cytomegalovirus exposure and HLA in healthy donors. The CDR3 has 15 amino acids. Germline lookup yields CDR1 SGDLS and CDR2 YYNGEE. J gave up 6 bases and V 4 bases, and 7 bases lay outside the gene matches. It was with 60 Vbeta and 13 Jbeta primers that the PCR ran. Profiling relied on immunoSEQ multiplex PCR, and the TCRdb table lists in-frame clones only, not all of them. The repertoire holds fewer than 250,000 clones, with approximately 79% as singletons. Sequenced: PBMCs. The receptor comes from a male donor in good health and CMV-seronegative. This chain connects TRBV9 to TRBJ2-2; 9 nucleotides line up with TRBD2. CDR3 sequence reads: CASSPIAGVAGELFF. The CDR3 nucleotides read TGTGCCAGCAGCCCTATAGCGGGAGTAGCCGGGGAGCTGTTTTTT.